Listed below are T cell receptor beta chains from one sample, sequenced in a study of T cell changes during pregnancy in multiple sclerosis. Measured with immunoSEQ multiplex PCR; TCRdb has only the in-frame clones, and not every one. The sample has 60,000 or so clones; 85% to 90% are singletons. Sequencing was performed on peripheral blood, taken in the first trimester of pregnancy. These receptors were obtained from a female donor in good health, enrolled as a control in a pregnancy study. The CDR3 runs from the conserved cysteine through the conserved F or W. The D gene is left open where the match is weak. Size is omitted from some rows. Given values are once, few, many or a class for expanded clones.

V gene	clone size	J gene	D gene	CDR3 DNA	CDR3 protein
TRBV23-1	NA	TRBJ2-7	TRBD1	TGCGCCAGCAGTCCTCGGGACAGGAACTACGAGCAGTACTTC	CASSPRDRNYEQYF
TRBV5-6	NA	TRBJ1-1	NA	TGTGCCAGCAGCGGGCCGGGGGAGAACACTGAAGCTTTCTTT	CASSGPGENTEAFF
TRBV7-8	once	TRBJ1-5	NA	TGTGCCAGCACCCGATCCAGGGAAATCGGTCAGCCCCAGCATTTT	CASTRSREIGQPQHF
TRBV5-1	NA	TRBJ2-1	TRBD1	TGCGCCAGCAGCTGGGGACAGGGGAGGGCCAATGAGCAGTTCTTC	CASSWGQGRANEQFF
TRBV27	NA	TRBJ1-2	TRBD1	TGTGCCAGCAGTCCGGGGACAGGGGGCAGTGGCTACACCTTC	CASSPGTGGSGYTF
TRBV15	NA	TRBJ2-5	NA	TGTGCCACCAGCACGTGGACAGCCCACCAAGAGACCCAGTACTTC	CATSTWTAHQETQYF
TRBV7-8	once	TRBJ1-2	TRBD1	TGTGCCAGCAGCGCCGGACAGGTCAACTATGGCTACACCTTC	CASSAGQVNYGYTF
TRBV2	NA	TRBJ1-1	NA	TGTGCCAGCAGTGTAGGGGCTGAAGCTTTCTTT	CASSVGAEAFF
TRBV4-1	NA	TRBJ2-7	NA	TGCGCCAGCAGCCAAGTAGGGCAGGGAACCTACGAGCAGTACTTC	CASSQVGQGTYEQYF
TRBV7-2	NA	TRBJ2-2	NA	TGTGCCAGCAGCCCGGCGGCAGGGGCCACCGGGGAGCTGTTTTTT	CASSPAAGATGELFF
TRBV2	NA	TRBJ1-5	NA	TGTGCCAGCAGCGGACAGATTAATAGCAATCAGCCCCAGCATTTT	CASSGQINSNQPQHF
TRBV10-3	NA	TRBJ1-5	NA	TGTGCCATCAGTGACAGGACTAATCAGCCCCAGCATTTT	CAISDRTNQPQHF
TRBV6-4	NA	TRBJ1-5	NA	TGTGCCAGCAGTGATACAGACTATAGCAATCAGCCCCAGCATTTT	CASSDTDYSNQPQHF
TRBV29-1	NA	TRBJ1-2	NA	TGCAGCGGACAGGACCCTAACTATGGCTACACCTTC	CSGQDPNYGYTF
TRBV5-8	NA	TRBJ1-1	TRBD1	TGTGCCAGCAGCCCCGGGACAGGGCCCTATGAAGCCACTGAAGCTTTCTTT	CASSPGTGPYEATEAFF
TRBV7-2	NA	TRBJ1-2	TRBD1	TGTGCCAGCAGTTCCACTCCGAGCAGGGGGCCTTATGGCTACACCTTC	CASSSTPSRGPYGYTF
TRBV12-5	NA	TRBJ2-1	TRBD2	TGTGCTAGTGGTTTACCTAGCGGGGGGGGTTACAATGAGCAGTTCTTC	CASGLPSGGGYNEQFF
TRBV6-1	NA	TRBJ1-1	TRBD1	TGTGCCAGCAGTGAGGACAGGGTGAGGACTGAAGCTTTCTTT	CASSEDRVRTEAFF
TRBV4-1	NA	TRBJ1-5	TRBD1	TGCGCCAGCAGCCCACGACAAGAGGACAGGTGGATAAGCAATCAGCCCCAGCATTTT	CASSPRQEDRWISNQPQHF